This T cell receptor beta chain was documented in a study of blood T cell repertoires in COVID-19. Produced via immunoSEQ multiplex PCR; TCRdb's table is partial and in-frame only. The sample contains hundreds of thousands of clones, 70% to 90% of which appear only once. V lost 4 bases to trimming and J lost 7 bases, with 10 bases between them. The germline V gene has CDR1 MNHNY and CDR2 SVGAGI (reference sequence). The CDR3 contains 12 residues. V gene TRBV6-6 combines with J gene TRBJ2-5; possible D gene TRBD2, 5 bases. Source material: peripheral blood. The clonotype originates from a man aged 80 or over with acute or convalescent COVID-19. DNA for the CDR3: TGTGCCAGCAGTTCCTACCGGGGGACCCAGTACTTC. Translation: CASSSYRGTQYF.